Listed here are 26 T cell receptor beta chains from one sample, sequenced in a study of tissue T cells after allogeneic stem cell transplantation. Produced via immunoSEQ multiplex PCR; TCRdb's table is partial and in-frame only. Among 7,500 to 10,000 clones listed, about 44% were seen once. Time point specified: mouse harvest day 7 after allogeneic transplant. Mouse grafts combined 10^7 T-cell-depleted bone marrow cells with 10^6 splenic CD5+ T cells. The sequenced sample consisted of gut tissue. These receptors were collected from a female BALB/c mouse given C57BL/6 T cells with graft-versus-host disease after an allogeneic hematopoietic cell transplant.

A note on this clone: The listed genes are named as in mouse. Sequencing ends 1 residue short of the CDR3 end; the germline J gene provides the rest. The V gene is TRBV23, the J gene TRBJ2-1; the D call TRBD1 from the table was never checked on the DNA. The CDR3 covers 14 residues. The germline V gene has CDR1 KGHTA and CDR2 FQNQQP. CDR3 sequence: CSSSRWDSYAEQFF. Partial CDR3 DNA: TGCTCCAGCAGCCGTTGGGACAGCTATGCTGAGCAGTTC.

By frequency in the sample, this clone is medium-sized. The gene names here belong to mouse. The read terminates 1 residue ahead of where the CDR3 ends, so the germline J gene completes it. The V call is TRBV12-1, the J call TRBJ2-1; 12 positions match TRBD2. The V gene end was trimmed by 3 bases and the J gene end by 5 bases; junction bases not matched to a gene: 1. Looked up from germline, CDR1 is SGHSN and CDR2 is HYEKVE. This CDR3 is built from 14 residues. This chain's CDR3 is CASSGTGGNAEQFF. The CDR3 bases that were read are TGTGCCAGCTCTGGGACTGGGGGGAATGCTGAGCAGTTC.

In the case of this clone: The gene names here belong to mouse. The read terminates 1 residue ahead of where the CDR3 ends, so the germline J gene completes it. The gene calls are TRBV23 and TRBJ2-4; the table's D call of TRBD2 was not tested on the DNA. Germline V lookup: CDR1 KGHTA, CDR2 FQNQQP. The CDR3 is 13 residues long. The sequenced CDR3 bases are TGCTCCAGCAGTCAACTGGGTCAAAACACCTTGTAC. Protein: CSSSQLGQNTLY. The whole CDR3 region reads CSSSQLGQNTLYF.

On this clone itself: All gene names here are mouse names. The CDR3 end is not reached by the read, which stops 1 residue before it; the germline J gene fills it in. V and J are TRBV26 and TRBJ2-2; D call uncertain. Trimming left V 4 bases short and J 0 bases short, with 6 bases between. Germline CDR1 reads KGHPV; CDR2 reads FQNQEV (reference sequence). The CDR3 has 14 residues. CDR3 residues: CASSRPANTGQLYF. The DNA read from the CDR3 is TGTGCCAGCAGTCGACCGGCAAACACCGGGCAGCTCTAC.

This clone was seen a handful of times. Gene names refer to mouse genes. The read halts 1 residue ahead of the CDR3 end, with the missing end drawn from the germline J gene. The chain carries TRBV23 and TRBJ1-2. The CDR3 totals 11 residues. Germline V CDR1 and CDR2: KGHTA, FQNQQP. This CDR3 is CSSSQNSDYTF. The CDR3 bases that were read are TGCTCCAGCAGTCAGAACTCCGACTACACC.

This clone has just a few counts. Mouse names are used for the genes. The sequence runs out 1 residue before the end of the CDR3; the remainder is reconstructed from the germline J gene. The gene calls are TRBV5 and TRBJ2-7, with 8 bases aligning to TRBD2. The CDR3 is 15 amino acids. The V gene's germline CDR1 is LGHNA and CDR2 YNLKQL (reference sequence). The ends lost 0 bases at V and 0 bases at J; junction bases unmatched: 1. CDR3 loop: CASSQDLGGSYEQYF. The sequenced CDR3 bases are TGTGCCAGCAGCCAAGATCTGGGGGGCTCCTATGAACAGTAC.

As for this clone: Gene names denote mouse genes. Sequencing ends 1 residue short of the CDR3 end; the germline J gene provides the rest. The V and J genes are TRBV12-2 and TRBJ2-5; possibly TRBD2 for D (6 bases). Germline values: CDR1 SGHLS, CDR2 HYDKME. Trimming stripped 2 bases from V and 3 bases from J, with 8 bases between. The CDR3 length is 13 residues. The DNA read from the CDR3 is TGTGCCAGCTCTCCGGGGGGTCAAGACACCCAGTAC. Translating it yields CASSPGGQDTQY. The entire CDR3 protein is CASSPGGQDTQYF.

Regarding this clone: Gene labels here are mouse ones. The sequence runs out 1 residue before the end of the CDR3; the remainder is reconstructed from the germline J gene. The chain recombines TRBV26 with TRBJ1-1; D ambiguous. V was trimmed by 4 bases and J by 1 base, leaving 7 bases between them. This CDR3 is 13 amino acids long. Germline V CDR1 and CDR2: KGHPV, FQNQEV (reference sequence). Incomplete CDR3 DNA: TGTGCCAGCAGTCCGGGAGGGAACACAGAAGTCTTC. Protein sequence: CASSPGGNTEVF. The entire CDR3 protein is CASSPGGNTEVFF.

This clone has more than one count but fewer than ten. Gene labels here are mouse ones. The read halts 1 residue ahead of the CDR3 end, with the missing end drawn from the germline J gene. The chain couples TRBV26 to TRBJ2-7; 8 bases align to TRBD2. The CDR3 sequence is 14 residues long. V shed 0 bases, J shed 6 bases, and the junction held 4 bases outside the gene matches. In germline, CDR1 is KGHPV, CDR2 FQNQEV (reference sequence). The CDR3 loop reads CASSLSGGALEQYF. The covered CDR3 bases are TGTGCCAGCAGTCTGTCAGGGGGGGCGCTTGAACAGTAC.

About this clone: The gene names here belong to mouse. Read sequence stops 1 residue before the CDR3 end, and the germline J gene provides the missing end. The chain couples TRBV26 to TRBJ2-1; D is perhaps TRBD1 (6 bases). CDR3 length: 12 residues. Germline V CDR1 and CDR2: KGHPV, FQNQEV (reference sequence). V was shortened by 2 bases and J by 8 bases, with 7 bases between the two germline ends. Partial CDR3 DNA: TGTGCCAGCAGTCTGACAGGGACTGAGCAGTTC. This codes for CASSLTGTEQF. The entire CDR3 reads CASSLTGTEQFF.

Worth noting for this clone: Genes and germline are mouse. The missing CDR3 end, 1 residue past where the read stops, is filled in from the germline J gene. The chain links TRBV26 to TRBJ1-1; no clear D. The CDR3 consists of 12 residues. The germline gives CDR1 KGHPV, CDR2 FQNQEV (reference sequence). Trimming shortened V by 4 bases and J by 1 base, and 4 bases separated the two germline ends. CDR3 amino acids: CASSQQNTEVFF. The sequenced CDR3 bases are TGTGCCAGCAGTCAGCAAAACACAGAAGTCTTC.

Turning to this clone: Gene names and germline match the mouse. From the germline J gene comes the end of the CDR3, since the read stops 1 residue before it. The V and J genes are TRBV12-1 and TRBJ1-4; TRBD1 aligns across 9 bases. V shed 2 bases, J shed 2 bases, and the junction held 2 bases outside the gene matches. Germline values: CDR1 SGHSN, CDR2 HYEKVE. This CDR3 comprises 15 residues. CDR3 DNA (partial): TGTGCCAGCTCTCGGACAGGGGCCTCCAACGAAAGATTATTT. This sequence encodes CASSRTGASNERLF. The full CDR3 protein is CASSRTGASNERLFF.

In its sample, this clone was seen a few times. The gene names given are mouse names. The CDR3 bases that were read are TGTGCCAGCAGTCTGAACAGGGACCAAAACACCTTGTAC. Protein sequence: CASSLNRDQNTLY. The CDR3 reads in full as CASSLNRDQNTLYF. V is TRBV26 and J is TRBJ2-4, with D maybe TRBD1 (6 bases). The read finishes 1 residue shy of the CDR3 end, and the germline J gene is used to complete it. V was shortened by 2 bases and J by 3 bases, with 9 bases between the two germline ends. CDR1 is KGHPV, CDR2 FQNQEV, per germline (reference sequence). The CDR3 is made up of 14 amino acids.

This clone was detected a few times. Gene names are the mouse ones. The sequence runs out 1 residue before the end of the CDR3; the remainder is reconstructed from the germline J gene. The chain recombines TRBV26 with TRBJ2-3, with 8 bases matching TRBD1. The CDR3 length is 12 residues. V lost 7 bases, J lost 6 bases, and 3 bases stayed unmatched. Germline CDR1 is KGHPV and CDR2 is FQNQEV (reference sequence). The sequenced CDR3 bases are TGTGCCAGCATCAGACAGGGGGAAACGCTGTAT. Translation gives CASIRQGETLY. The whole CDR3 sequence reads CASIRQGETLYF.

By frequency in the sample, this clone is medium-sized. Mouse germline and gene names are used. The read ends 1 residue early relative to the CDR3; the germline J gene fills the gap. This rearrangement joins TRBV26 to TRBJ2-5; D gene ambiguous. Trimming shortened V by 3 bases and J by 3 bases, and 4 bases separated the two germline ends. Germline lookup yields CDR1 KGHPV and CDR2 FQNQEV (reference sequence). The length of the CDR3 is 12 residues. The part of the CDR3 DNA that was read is TGTGCCAGCAGTCTCCATCAAGACACCCAGTAC. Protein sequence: CASSLHQDTQY. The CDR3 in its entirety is CASSLHQDTQYF.

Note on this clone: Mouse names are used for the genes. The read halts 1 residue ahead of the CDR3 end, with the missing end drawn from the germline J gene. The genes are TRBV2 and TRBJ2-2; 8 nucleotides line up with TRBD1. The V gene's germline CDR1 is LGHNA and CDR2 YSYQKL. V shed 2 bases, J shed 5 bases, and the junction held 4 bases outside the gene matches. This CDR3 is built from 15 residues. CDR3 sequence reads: CASSQRQGITGQLYF. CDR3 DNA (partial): TGTGCCAGCAGCCAAAGACAGGGGATAACCGGGCAGCTCTAC.

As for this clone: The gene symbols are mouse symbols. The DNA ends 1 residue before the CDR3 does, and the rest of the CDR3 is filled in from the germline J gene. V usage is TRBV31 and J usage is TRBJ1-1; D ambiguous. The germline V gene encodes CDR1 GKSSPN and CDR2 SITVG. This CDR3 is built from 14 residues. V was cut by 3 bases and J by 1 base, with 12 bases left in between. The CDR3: CAWSLLHKNTEVFF. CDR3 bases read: TGTGCCTGGAGCCTTCTCCACAAAAACACAGAAGTCTTC.

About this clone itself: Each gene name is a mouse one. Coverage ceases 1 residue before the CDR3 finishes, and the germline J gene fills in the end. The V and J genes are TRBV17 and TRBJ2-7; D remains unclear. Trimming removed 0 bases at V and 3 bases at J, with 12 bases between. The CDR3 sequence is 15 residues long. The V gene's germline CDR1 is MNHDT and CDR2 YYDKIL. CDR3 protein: CASSRDSPQNYEQYF. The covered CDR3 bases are TGTGCTAGCAGTAGAGATTCCCCCCAGAACTATGAACAGTAC. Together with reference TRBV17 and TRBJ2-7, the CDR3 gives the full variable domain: DTTVKQNPRYKLARVGKPVNLICSQTMNHDTMYWYQKKPNQAPKLLLFYYDKILNREADTFEKFQSSRPNNSFCSLYIGSAGLEYSAMYLCASSRDSPQNYEQYFGPGTRLTVL.

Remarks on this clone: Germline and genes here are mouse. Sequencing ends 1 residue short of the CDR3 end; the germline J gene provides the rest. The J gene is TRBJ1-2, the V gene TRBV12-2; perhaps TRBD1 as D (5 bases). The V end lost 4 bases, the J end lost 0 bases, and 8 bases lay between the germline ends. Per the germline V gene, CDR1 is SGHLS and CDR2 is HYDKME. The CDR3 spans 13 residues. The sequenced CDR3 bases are TGTGCCAGCTCCCTGACAGCAAACTCCGACTACACC. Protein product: CASSLTANSDYT. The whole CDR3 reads CASSLTANSDYTF. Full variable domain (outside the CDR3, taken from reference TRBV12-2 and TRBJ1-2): NSGVVQSPRYIIKGKGERSILKCIPISGHLSVAWYQQTQGQELKFFIQHYDKMERDKGNLPSRFSVQQFDDYHSEMNMSALELEDSAVYFCASSLTANSDYTFGSGTRLLVI.

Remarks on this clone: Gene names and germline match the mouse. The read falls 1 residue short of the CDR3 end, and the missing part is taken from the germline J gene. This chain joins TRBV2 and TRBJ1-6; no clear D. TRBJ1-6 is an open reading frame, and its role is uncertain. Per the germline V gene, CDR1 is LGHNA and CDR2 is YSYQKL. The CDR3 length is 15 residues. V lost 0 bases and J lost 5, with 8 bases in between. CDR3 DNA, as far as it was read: TGTGCCAGCAGCCAAGAGAGGCTGAATAATTCGCCCCTCTAC. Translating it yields CASSQERLNNSPLY. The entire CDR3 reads CASSQERLNNSPLYF.

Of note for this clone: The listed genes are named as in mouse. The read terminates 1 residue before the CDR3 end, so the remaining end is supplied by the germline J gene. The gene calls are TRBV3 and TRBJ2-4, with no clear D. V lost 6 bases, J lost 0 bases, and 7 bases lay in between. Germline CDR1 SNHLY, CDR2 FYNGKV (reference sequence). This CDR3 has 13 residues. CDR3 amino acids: CASRGNSQNTLYF. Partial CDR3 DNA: TGTGCCAGCAGAGGCAATAGTCAAAACACCTTGTAC.

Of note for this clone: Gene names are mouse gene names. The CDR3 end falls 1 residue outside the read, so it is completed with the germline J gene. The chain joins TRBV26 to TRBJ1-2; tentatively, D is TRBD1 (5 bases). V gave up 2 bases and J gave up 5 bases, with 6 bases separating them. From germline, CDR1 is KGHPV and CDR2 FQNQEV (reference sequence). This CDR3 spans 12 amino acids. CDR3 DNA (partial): TGTGCCAGCAGTCTGAGGGGTTCCGACTACACC. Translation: CASSLRGSDYT. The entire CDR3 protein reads CASSLRGSDYTF.

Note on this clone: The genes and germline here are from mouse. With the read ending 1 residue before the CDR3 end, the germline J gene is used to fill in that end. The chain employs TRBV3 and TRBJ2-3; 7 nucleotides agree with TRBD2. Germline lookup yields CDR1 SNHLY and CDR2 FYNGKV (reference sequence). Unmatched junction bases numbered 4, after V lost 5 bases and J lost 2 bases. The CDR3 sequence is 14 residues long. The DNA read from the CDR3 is TGTGCCAGCAGCCCACTGGGGAATGCAGAAACGCTGTAT. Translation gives CASSPLGNAETLY. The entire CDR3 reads CASSPLGNAETLYF.

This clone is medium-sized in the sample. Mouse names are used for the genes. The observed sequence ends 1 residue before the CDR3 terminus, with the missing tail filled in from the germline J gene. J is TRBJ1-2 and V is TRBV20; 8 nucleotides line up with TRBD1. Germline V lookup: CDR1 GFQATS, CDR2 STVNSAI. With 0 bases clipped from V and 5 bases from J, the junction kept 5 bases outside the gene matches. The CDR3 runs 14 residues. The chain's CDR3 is CGARDRGRGSDYTF. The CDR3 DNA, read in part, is TGTGGTGCTAGGGACAGGGGGCGAGGGTCCGACTACACC.

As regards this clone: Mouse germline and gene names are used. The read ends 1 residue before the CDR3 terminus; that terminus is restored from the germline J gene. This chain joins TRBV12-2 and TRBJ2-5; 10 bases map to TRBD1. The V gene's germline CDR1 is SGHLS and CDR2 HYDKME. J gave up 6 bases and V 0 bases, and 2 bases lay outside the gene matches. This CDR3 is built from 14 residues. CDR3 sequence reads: CASSLDRGRDTQYF. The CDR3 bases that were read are TGTGCCAGCTCTCTCGACAGGGGGCGCGACACCCAGTAC.

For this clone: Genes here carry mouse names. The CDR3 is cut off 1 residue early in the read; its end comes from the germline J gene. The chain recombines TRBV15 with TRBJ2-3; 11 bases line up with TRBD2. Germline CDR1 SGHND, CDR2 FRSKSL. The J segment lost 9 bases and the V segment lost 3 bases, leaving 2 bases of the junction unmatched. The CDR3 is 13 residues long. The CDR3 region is CASSFDWGGTLYF. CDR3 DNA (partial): TGTGCCAGCAGTTTTGACTGGGGGGGGACGCTGTAT. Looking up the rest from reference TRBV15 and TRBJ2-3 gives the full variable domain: DAGVTQTPRHEVAEKGQTIILKCEPVSGHNDLFWYRQTKIQGLELLSYFRSKSLMEDGGAFKDRFKAEMLNSSFSTLKIQPTEPKDSAVYLCASSFDWGGTLYFGSGTRLTVL.